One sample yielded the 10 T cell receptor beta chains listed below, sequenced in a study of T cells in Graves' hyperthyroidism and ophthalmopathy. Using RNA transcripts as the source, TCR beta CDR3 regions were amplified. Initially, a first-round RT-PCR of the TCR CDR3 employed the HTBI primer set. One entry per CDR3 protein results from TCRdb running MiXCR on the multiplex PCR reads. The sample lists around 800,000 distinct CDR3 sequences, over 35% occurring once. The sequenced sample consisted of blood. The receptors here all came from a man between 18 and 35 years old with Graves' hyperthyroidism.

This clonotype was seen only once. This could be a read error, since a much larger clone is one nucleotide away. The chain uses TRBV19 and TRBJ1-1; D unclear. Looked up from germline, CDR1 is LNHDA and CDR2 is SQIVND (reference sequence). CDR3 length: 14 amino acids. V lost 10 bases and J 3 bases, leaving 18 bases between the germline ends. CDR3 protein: CANTRNWGDTEAFF. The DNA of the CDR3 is TGTGCCAATACCCGAAATTGGGGAGACACTGAAGCTTTCTTT.

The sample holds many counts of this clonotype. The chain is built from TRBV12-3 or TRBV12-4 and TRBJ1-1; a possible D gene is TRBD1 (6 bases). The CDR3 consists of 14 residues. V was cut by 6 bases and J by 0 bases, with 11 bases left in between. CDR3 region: CASSPGGMNTEAFF. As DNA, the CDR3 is TGTGCCAGCAGCCCGGGGGGCATGAACACTGAAGCTTTCTTT.

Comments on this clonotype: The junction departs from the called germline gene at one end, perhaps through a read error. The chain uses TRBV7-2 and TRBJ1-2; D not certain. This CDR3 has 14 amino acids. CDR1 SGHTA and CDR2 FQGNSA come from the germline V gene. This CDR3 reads CASSRHGEGLGYTF. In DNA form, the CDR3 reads TGCGCCAGCAGCCGACATGGTGAGGGTTTAGGCTACACCTTC.

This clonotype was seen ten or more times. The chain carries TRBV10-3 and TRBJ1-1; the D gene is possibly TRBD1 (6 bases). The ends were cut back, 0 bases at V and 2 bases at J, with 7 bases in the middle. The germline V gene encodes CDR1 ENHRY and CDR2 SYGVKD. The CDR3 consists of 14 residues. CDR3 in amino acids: CAISESGQNTEAFF. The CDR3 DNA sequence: TGTGCCATCAGTGAGTCGGGACAAAACACTGAAGCTTTCTTT.

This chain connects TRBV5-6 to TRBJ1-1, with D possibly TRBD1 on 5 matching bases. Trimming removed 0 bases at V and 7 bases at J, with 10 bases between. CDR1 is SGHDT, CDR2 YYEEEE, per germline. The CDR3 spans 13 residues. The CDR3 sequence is CASSLVGTDEAFF. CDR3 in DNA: TGTGCCAGCAGCTTGGTTGGGACTGATGAAGCTTTCTTT.

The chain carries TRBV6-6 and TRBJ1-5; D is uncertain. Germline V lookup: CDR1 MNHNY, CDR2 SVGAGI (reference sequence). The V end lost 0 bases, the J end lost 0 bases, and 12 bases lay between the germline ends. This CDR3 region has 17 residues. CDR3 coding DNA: TGTGCCAGCAGTTACTCGAGAGGCCCTAATAGCAATCAGCCCCAGCATTTT. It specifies CASSYSRGPNSNQPQHF.

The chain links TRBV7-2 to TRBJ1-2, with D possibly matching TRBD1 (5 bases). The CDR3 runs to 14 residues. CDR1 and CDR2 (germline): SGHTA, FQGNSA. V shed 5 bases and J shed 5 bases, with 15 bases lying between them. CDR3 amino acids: CASSPSGADYGYTF. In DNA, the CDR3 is TGTGCCAGCAGCCCAAGCGGGGCCGATTATGGCTACACCTTC.

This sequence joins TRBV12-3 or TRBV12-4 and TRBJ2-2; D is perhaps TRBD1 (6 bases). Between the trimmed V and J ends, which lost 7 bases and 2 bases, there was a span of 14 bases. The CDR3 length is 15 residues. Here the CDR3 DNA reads TGTGCCAGCACCCAAGGACAGACTAACACCGGGGAGCTGTTTTTT. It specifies CASTQGQTNTGELFF.

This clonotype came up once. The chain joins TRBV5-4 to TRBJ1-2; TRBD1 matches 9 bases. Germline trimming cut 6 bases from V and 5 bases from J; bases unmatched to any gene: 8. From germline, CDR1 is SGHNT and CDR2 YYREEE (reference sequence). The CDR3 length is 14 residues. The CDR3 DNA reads TGTGCCAGCAAGGGACAGGGAGCGAATTATGGCTACACCTTC. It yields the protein CASKGQGANYGYTF.

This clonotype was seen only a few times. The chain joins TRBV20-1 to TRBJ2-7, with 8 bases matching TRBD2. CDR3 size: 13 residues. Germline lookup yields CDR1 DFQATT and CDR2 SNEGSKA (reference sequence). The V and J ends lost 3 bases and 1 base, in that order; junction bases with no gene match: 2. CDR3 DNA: TGCAGTGCTAGGAAGCGGGGGTCCTACGAGCAGTACTTC. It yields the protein CSARKRGSYEQYF.